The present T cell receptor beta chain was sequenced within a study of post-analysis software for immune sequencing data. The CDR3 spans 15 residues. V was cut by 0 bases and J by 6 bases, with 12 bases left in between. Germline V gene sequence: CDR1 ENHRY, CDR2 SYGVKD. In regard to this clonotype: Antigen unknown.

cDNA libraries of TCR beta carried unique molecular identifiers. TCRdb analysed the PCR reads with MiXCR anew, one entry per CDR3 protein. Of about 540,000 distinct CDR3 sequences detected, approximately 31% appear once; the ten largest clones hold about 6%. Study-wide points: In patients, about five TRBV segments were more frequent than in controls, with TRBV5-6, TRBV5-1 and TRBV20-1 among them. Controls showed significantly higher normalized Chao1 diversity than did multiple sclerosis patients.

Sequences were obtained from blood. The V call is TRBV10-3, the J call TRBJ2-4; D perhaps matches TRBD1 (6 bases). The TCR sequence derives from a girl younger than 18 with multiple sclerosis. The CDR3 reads CAISESTLQGNIQYF. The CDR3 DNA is TGTGCCATCAGTGAGTCCACGCTACAGGGAAACATTCAGTACTTC.